This record covers a single T cell receptor beta chain. Original methodology: Researchers report that nucleated cell counts were estimated from reference gene primer amplification. Measured with immunoSEQ multiplex PCR; TCRdb has only the in-frame clones, and not every one. That table is the source of V, J and clone size, and D and trimming were worked out from the DNA. This sample has just under 300,000 clones, with around 87% found just once. This specimen comes from a study of blood T cell repertoires in COVID-19. The wider study: Sources were T cells, B-cell-depleted T cells, or PBMCs; the material itself was cDNA or gDNA.

V was shortened by 1 base and J by 1 base, with 8 bases between the two germline ends. The germline CDR1 and CDR2 sequences are SGHTA and FQGNSA. There are 15 residues in the CDR3. The specimen was peripheral blood. This TCR came from an older man with acute or convalescent COVID-19. The V gene is TRBV7-2, the J gene TRBJ1-5; D is unclear. The CDR3 loop reads CASSLGTGSNQPQHF. The CDR3 DNA follows: TGTGCCAGCAGCTTAGGCACGGGAAGCAATCAGCCCCAGCATTTT.